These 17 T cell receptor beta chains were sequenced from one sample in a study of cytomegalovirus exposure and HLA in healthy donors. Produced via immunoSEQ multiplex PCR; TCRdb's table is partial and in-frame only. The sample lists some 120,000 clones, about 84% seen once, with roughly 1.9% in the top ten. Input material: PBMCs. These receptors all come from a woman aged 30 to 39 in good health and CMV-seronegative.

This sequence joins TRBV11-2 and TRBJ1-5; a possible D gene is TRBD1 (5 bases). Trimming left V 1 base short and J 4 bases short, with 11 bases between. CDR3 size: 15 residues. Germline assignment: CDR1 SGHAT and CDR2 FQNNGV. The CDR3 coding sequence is TGTGCCAGCAGCTTAGGCGGAGGGGTGAATCAGCCCCAGCATTTT. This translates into CASSLGGGVNQPQHF.

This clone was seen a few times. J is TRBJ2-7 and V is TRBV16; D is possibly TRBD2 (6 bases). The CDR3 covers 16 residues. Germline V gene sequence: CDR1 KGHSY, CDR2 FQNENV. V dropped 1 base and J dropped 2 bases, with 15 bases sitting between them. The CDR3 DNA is TGTGCCAGCAGCCAATACTCGCGGGGACGGACCTACGAGCAGTACTTC. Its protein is CASSQYSRGRTYEQYF. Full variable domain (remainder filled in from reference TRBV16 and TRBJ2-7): GEEVAQTPKHLVRGEGQKAKLYCAPIKGHSYVFWYQQVLKNEFKFLISFQNENVFDETGMPKERFSAKCLPNSPCSLEIQATKLEDSAVYFCASSQYSRGRTYEQYFGPGTRLTVT.

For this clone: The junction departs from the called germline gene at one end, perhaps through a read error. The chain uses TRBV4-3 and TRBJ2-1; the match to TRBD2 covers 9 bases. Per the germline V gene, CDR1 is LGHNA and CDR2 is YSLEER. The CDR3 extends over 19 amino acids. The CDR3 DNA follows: TGCGCCAGCAGCCAAGATCGTGCCATTGGGACTAGCTCCTCCAATGAGCAGTTCTTC. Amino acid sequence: CASSQDRAIGTSSSNEQFF.

DNA of the CDR3: TGTGCCAGCAGTCCCCAAGGGGTGAGGTACGAGCAGTACTTC. Translation: CASSPQGVRYEQYF. This sequence joins TRBV6-6 and TRBJ2-7; the D gene is possibly TRBD1 (5 bases). Trimming removed 5 bases at V and 4 bases at J, with 15 bases between. CDR1 is MNHNY, CDR2 SVGAGI, per germline (reference sequence). The CDR3 runs 14 residues.

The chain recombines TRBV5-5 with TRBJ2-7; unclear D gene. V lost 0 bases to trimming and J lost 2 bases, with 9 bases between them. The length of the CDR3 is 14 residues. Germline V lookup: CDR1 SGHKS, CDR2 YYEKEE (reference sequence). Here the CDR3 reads CASSLARATYEQYF. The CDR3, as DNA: TGTGCCAGCAGCTTGGCTCGCGCCACCTACGAGCAGTACTTC.

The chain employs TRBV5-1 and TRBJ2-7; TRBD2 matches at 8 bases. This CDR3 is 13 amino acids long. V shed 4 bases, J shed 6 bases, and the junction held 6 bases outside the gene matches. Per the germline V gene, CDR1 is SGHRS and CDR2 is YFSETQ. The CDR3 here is CASSPGGAGEQYF. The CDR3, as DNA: TGCGCCAGCAGCCCCGGGGGGGCGGGCGAGCAGTACTTC.

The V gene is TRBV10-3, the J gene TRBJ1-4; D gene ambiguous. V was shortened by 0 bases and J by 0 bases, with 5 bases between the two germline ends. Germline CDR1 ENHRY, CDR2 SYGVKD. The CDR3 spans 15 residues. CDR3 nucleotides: TGTGCCATCAGTGAGTCCTCGTCAACTAATGAAAAACTGTTTTTT. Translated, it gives CAISESSSTNEKLFF.

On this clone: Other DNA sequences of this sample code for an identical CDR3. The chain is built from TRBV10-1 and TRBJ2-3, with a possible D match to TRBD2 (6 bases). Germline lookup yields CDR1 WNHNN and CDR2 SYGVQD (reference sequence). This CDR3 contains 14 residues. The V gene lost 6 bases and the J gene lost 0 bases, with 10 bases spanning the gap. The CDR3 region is CASSPGTSTDTQYF. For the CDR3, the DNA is TGCGCCAGCAGCCCCGGGACTAGCACAGATACGCAGTATTTT.

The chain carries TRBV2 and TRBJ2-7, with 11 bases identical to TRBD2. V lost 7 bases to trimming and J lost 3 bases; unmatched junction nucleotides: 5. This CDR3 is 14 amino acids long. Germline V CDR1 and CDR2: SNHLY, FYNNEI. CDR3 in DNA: TGTGCCAGCAAACTGACTAGCGGGGACTACGAGCAGTACTTC. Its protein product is CASKLTSGDYEQYF.

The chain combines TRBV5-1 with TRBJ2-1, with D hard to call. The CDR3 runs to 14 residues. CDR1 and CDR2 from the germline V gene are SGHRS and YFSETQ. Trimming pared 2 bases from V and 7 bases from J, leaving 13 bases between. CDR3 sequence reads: CASSFRGDENEQFF. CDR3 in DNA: TGCGCCAGCAGCTTCCGCGGCGACGAGAATGAGCAGTTCTTC. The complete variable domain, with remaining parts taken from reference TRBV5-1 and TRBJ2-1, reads KAGVTQTPRYLIKTRGQQVTLSCSPISGHRSVSWYQQTPGQGLQFLFEYFSETQRNKGNFPGRFSGRQFSNSRSEMNVSTLELGDSALYLCASSFRGDENEQFFGPGTRLTVL.

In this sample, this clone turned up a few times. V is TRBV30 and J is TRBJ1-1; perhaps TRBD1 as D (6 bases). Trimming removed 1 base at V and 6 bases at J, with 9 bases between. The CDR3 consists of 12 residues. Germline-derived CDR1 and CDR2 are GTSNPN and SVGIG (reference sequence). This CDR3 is CAWSAHRAEAFF. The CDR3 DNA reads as TGTGCCTGGAGTGCACACAGGGCTGAAGCTTTCTTT.

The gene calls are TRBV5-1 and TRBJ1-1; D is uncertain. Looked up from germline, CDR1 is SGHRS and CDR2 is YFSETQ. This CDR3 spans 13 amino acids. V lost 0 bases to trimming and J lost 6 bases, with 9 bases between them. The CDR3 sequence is CASSLAAGPEAFF. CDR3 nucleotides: TGCGCCAGCAGCTTGGCAGCAGGTCCTGAAGCTTTCTTT.

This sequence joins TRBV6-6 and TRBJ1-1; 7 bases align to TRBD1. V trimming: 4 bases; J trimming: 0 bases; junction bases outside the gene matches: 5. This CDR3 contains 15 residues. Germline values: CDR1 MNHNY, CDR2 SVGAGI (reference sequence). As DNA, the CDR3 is TGTGCCAGCAGTTGGGCAGGGGGTATGAACACTGAAGCTTTCTTT. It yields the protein CASSWAGGMNTEAFF.

As DNA, the CDR3 is TGTGCCTGGAGACGAAAGACAGGGTCAAAGTCCAATGAGCAGTTCTTC. It translates to CAWRRKTGSKSNEQFF. The V and J genes are TRBV30 and TRBJ2-1; 7 nucleotides agree with TRBD1. Per germline, CDR1 GTSNPN and CDR2 SVGIG (reference sequence). The CDR3 length is 16 residues. J gave up 6 bases and V 3 bases, and 14 bases lay outside the gene matches.

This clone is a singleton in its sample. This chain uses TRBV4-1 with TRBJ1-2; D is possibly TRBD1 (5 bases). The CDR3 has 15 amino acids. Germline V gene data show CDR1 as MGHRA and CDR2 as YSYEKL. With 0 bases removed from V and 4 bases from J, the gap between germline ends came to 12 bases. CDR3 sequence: CASSQDRGRAYGYTF. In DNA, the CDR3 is TGCGCCAGCAGCCAAGATCGCGGCAGGGCCTATGGCTACACCTTC.

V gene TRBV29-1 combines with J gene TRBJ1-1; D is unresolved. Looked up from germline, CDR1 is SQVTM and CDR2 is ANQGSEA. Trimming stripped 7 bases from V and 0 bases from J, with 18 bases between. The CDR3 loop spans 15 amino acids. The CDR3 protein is CSALSSGSLNTEAFF. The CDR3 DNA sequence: TGCAGCGCCCTATCTTCCGGGTCCCTGAACACTGAAGCTTTCTTT.

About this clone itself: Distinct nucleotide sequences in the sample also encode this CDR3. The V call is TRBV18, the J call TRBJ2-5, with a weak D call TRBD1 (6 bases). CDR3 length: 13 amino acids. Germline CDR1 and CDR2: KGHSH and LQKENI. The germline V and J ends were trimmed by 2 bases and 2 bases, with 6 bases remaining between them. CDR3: CASSPGQQETQYF. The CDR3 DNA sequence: TGTGCCAGCTCACCAGGACAGCAAGAGACCCAGTACTTC.